This T cell receptor beta chain stems from a study of cytomegalovirus exposure and HLA in healthy donors. Whole-study findings and limits: There were some V segments, including TRBV6-2 and TRBV6-3, excluded as indistinguishable. Compared with the approximately 680-donor mean, an Asian-associated ancestry cluster reportedly had fewer N-insertions, according to a later analysis.

Losses at the gene ends were 8 bases for V and 11 bases for J; bases not matched to a gene: 11. This CDR3 comprises 14 residues. CDR1 SNHLY and CDR2 FYNNEI come from the germline V gene. The PCR ran on 60 Vbeta and 13 Jbeta primers. Libraries were prepared by immunoSEQ multiplex PCR; TCRdb keeps only in-frame clonotypes and omits some of them. This table has 95,000 to 150,000 clones, 55% to 75% appearing once. As for this clone: The antigen remains unidentified.

V is TRBV2 and J is TRBJ1-5; 11 bases line up with TRBD1. This TCR was recovered from a woman aged 40 to 55 in good health and CMV-seropositive. Sequenced material: PBMCs. CDR3 sequence reads: CASGGGQGERAQHF. The CDR3 DNA reads as TGTGCCAGCGGAGGGGGACAGGGGGAAAGAGCCCAGCATTTT.